Below, 31 T cell receptor beta chains from the same sample are listed, as sequenced in a study of neurological immune-mediated disorders. TCRdb re-analysed the 5' RACE reads in MiXCR, keeping a single row per CDR3 protein. The table has some 37,000 distinct CDR3 sequences, around 14% seen once. Sequences were obtained from PBMCs. The source of these receptors is a woman aged 45 to 65 with HTLV-1-associated myelopathy (HAM/TSP).

This clonotype was recorded at least ten times. This sequence joins TRBV7-9 and TRBJ1-5, with D maybe TRBD1 (6 bases). The germline gives CDR1 SEHNR, CDR2 FQNEAQ (reference sequence). The CDR3 covers 15 residues. The ends were cut back, 5 bases at V and 5 bases at J, with 16 bases in the middle. The CDR3 here is CASSPTGAGDQPQHF. Written as DNA, the CDR3 is TGTGCCAGCAGCCCGACGGGGGCAGGGGATCAGCCCCAGCATTTT. The variable domain in full, completed from reference TRBV7-9 and TRBJ1-5, reads DTGVSQNPRHKITKRGQNVTFRCDPISEHNRLYWYRQTLGQGPEFLTYFQNEAQLEKSRLLSDRFSAERPKGSFSTLEIQRTEQGDSAMYLCASSPTGAGDQPQHFGDGTRLSIL.

This clonotype was seen at least ten times. The gene calls are TRBV14 and TRBJ1-6; D is unresolved. With 1 base removed from V and 7 bases from J, the gap between germline ends came to 5 bases. The CDR3 loop spans 13 amino acids. Germline values: CDR1 SGHDN, CDR2 FVKESK. In DNA, the CDR3 is TGTGCCAGCAGCCAAGGCACCAATTCACCCCTCCACTTT. Translating gives CASSQGTNSPLHF.

J is TRBJ1-2 and V is TRBV20-1; a weak D match, TRBD1 (5 bases). With 4 bases removed from V and 5 bases from J, the gap between germline ends came to 20 bases. CDR1 DFQATT and CDR2 SNEGSKA come from the germline V gene (reference sequence). The CDR3 covers 15 residues. The CDR3 bases are TGCAGTGCTAAAGCCCCCACCGACAGTTCATATGGCTACACCTTC. Its translation: CSAKAPTDSSYGYTF.

This clonotype was observed at least ten times. Here the CDR3 DNA reads TGTGCCAGCAGTTTAATGGGTGGCACAGATACGCAGTATTTT. The encoded protein is CASSLMGGTDTQYF. V usage is TRBV12-3 or TRBV12-4 and J usage is TRBJ2-3; unclear D gene. This CDR3 is built from 14 residues. The ends were cut back, 2 bases at V and 1 base at J, with 7 bases in the middle.

The genes are TRBV5-5 and TRBJ1-5; D unclear. The tail of the sequence fits TRBJ2-3 better, so the J call may be wrong. The CDR3 spans 14 residues. Per germline, CDR1 SGHKS and CDR2 YYEKEE (reference sequence). The CDR3 protein is CASSLAGPNQPQYF. The DNA of the CDR3 is TGTGCCAGCAGCTTGGCGGGCCCCAATCAACCCCAGTATTTT.

Details on this clonotype: A single base separates this from a much larger clone, so it may be a read error. The chain is built from TRBV6-1 and TRBJ1-1, with D maybe TRBD1 (5 bases). The CDR3 runs to 16 residues. V was shortened by 3 bases and J by 1 base, with 15 bases between the two germline ends. CDR1 and CDR2 (germline): MNHNS, SASEGT. As DNA, the CDR3 is TGTGCCAGCAGTGACAGGTGGACAACTGAGAACACTGAAGCTTTCTTT. Protein sequence: CASSDRWTTENTEAFF.

Ten or more counts support this clonotype. V gene TRBV6-5 combines with J gene TRBJ1-1; possible D gene TRBD1, 6 bases. The V and J ends lost 7 bases and 5 bases respectively, with 17 bases between them. The CDR3 extends over 14 amino acids. CDR1 and CDR2 from the germline V gene are MNHEY and SVGAGI. CDR3: CASTQRGTPTEAFF. The CDR3 DNA reads as TGTGCCAGCACCCAACGGGGGACACCAACTGAAGCTTTCTTT.

This clonotype was seen ten or more times. This rearrangement joins TRBV7-2 to TRBJ2-3; tentative D call: TRBD1 (5 bases). The CDR3 extends over 15 amino acids. The germline CDR1 and CDR2 sequences are SGHTA and FQGNSA. Trimming stripped 6 bases from V and 2 bases from J, with 15 bases between. The CDR3 is CASSPTRAHTDTQYF. The CDR3 nucleotides are TGTGCCAGCAGTCCGACCAGGGCCCACACAGATACGCAGTATTTT. Filled out from reference TRBV7-2 and TRBJ2-3, the complete variable domain reads GAGVSQSPSNKVTEKGKDVELRCDPISGHTALYWYRQSLGQGLEFLIYFQGNSAPDKSGLPSDRFSAERTGGSVSTLTIQRTQQEDSAVYLCASSPTRAHTDTQYFGPGTRLTVL.

This clonotype was recorded many times. The chain joins TRBV20-1 to TRBJ1-6; D might be TRBD1 (5 bases). The CDR3 loop spans 15 amino acids. V dropped 1 base and J dropped 9 bases, with 16 bases sitting between them. Germline V gene data show CDR1 as DFQATT and CDR2 as SNEGSKA (reference sequence). As DNA, the CDR3 is TGCAGTGCTAGAGGGGGTGGGGGACCGACTTCACCCCTCCACTTT. Its translation: CSARGGGGPTSPLHF.

This clonotype has ten or more counts. The J gene is TRBJ2-5, the V gene TRBV7-2; D ambiguous. CDR3 length: 14 residues. The V and J ends lost 0 bases and 3 bases respectively, with 8 bases between them. Germline CDR1 and CDR2: SGHTA and FQGNSA. CDR3 bases: TGTGCCAGCAGCTTAGCGGGTCCCGAAGAGACCCAGTACTTC. It specifies CASSLAGPEETQYF.

This clonotype has at least ten counts. The chain uses TRBV5-1 and TRBJ2-1, with 8 bases matching TRBD2. The CDR3 consists of 15 residues. The ends lost 7 bases at V and 6 bases at J; junction bases unmatched: 12. The V gene's germline CDR1 is SGHRS and CDR2 YFSETQ. CDR3 nucleotides: TGCGCCAGCGGGGCGGGCAGCGGGGGATCCAATGAGCAGTTCTTC. It codes for CASGAGSGGSNEQFF.

Ten or more counts support this clonotype. The V call is TRBV20-1, the J call TRBJ2-7, with a tentative D call TRBD1 (6 bases). V was trimmed by 0 bases and J by 4 bases, leaving 13 bases between them. Germline lookup yields CDR1 DFQATT and CDR2 SNEGSKA (reference sequence). The CDR3 spans 14 residues. As DNA, the CDR3 is TGCAGTGCTAGAGATCTGAAAGGGGGTTACGAGCAGTACGTC. This sequence encodes CSARDLKGGYEQYV.

This clonotype was counted ten times or more. This chain connects TRBV20-1 to TRBJ2-3; weak D call: TRBD1 (5 bases). This CDR3 comprises 14 residues. Germline-derived CDR1 and CDR2 are DFQATT and SNEGSKA (reference sequence). V lost 6 bases and J 6 bases, leaving 19 bases between the germline ends. The CDR3 spells CSAFVSTVLDTQYF. The CDR3 region has the DNA TGCAGTGCCTTCGTTTCGACAGTTCTGGATACGCAGTATTTT.

Many counts were recorded for this clonotype. The rearrangement uses TRBV6-6 and TRBJ1-1, with no clear D. Germline loops: CDR1 MNHNY, CDR2 SVGAGI (reference sequence). The CDR3 is made up of 13 amino acids. V was cut by 0 bases and J by 7 bases, with 9 bases left in between. CDR3 DNA: TGTGCCAGCAGTTACTCGACTGGGATTGAAGCTTTCTTT. Its translation: CASSYSTGIEAFF.

In its sample, this clonotype was seen many times. J is TRBJ1-6 and V is TRBV5-1; 9 nucleotides line up with TRBD1. The CDR3 loop spans 16 amino acids. Germline V gene data show CDR1 as SGHRS and CDR2 as YFSETQ. V lost 2 bases to trimming and J lost 9 bases; unmatched junction nucleotides: 9. CDR3 amino acids: CASSFGSGTGLSPLHF. The CDR3 DNA sequence: TGCGCCAGCAGCTTTGGTTCCGGGACAGGGCTTTCACCCCTCCACTTT.

This clonotype was counted only a few times. This sequence joins TRBV20-1 and TRBJ2-7; 10 bases align to TRBD2. This CDR3 region has 15 residues. Germline CDR1 reads DFQATT; CDR2 reads SNEGSKA (reference sequence). The CDR3 sequence: CRPPQRGGGSYEQYV. The CDR3 DNA sequence: TGCAGGCCCCCTCAGCGGGGGGGCGGGTCCTACGAGCAGTACGTC.

This clonotype was detected many times. V gene TRBV9 combines with J gene TRBJ2-3; 7 bases map to TRBD2. V shed 3 bases and J 3 bases; nucleotides not matched to a gene: 10. This CDR3 is built from 16 residues. The germline V gene encodes CDR1 SGDLS and CDR2 YYNGEE. The CDR3 sequence is CASSARDYSRTDTQYF. The CDR3 DNA sequence: TGTGCCAGCAGCGCTCGGGACTACAGCAGGACAGATACGCAGTATTTT.

Comment on this clonotype: Compared with germline, one end of the junction differs, possibly owing to a read error. The chain has TRBV5-1 and TRBJ1-1, with D unclear. Germline V gene data show CDR1 as SGHRS and CDR2 as YFSETQ. The length of the CDR3 is 14 residues. CDR3: CTSSLEGDRLEDFF. CDR3 DNA: TGCACCAGCAGCTTGGAGGGAGACCGCCTTGAAGATTTCTTT.

This clonotype was observed many times. V gene TRBV18 combines with J gene TRBJ2-6; D remains ambiguous. V shed 3 bases and J shed 3 bases, with 9 bases lying between them. The CDR3 is 15 amino acids. The germline V gene encodes CDR1 KGHSH and CDR2 LQKENI. CDR3 in amino acids: CASSPVESGANVLTF. In DNA, the CDR3 is TGTGCCAGCTCACCGGTAGAAAGTGGGGCCAACGTCCTGACTTTC.

This clonotype was seen many times. This chain links TRBV4-2 with TRBJ1-1, with TRBD1 matching 7 bases. This CDR3 spans 15 amino acids. CDR1 is LGHNA, CDR2 YNFKEQ, per germline. The V segment lost 3 bases and the J segment 2 bases; nucleotides outside the gene matches: 6. DNA of the CDR3: TGTGCCAGCAGCCAGGCTGGACAGGCTAACACTGAAGCTTTCTTT. Translating gives CASSQAGQANTEAFF.

This clonotype was counted at least ten times. The chain links TRBV20-1 to TRBJ1-5; D not certain. CDR3 size: 14 residues. The V and J ends lost 1 base and 3 bases respectively, with 10 bases between them. Germline assignment: CDR1 DFQATT and CDR2 SNEGSKA (reference sequence). CDR3 sequence: CSARGSTFNQPQHF. CDR3 nucleotide sequence: TGCAGTGCTAGAGGGTCGACTTTCAATCAGCCCCAGCATTTT.

This clonotype was seen ten or more times. V usage is TRBV5-1 and J usage is TRBJ2-5, with D possibly matching TRBD2 (6 bases). V lost 4 bases to trimming and J lost 3 bases, with 13 bases between them. CDR1 and CDR2 (germline): SGHRS, YFSETQ. The CDR3 totals 14 residues. The CDR3 region has the DNA TGCGCCAGCAGCCCCCTGGGACTGAAAGAGACCCAGTACTTC. Protein sequence: CASSPLGLKETQYF.

At least ten counts were recorded for this clonotype. V is TRBV5-1 and J is TRBJ2-2; no reliable D call. The CDR3 is made up of 16 amino acids. Germline lookup yields CDR1 SGHRS and CDR2 YFSETQ. Between the trimmed V and J ends, which lost 0 bases and 1 base, there was a span of 10 bases. The CDR3 is CASSLGGNLNTGELFF. The CDR3 DNA is TGCGCCAGCAGCTTGGGAGGAAATCTGAACACCGGGGAGCTGTTTTTT. Based on the CDR3 plus reference TRBV5-1 and TRBJ2-2, the full variable domain is KAGVTQTPRYLIKTRGQQVTLSCSPISGHRSVSWYQQTPGQGLQFLFEYFSETQRNKGNFPGRFSGRQFSNSRSEMNVSTLELGDSALYLCASSLGGNLNTGELFFGEGSRLTVL.

This clonotype was observed at least ten times. This chain links TRBV12-3 or TRBV12-4 with TRBJ2-1; D possibly corresponds to TRBD1 (6 bases). The V end lost 2 bases, the J end lost 4 bases, and 9 bases lay between the germline ends. The CDR3 spans 14 residues. The CDR3: CASSLPQGYNEQFF. The CDR3 coding sequence is TGTGCCAGCAGTTTACCCCAGGGGTACAATGAGCAGTTCTTC.

This clonotype was seen repeatedly, ten times or more. The CDR3, as DNA: TGCGCCAGCAGACCGAGGACACAGAACACTGAAGCTTTCTTT. Amino acid sequence: CASRPRTQNTEAFF. The chain employs TRBV5-1 and TRBJ1-1; the D gene is possibly TRBD1 (5 bases). Per the germline V gene, CDR1 is SGHRS and CDR2 is YFSETQ. Trimming took off 5 bases at V and 1 base at J, with 12 bases between the two ends. The CDR3 is 14 residues long.

This clonotype was counted at least ten times. The rearrangement uses TRBV27 and TRBJ2-1; D is possibly TRBD1 (6 bases). Germline V gene sequence: CDR1 MNHEY, CDR2 SMNVEV (reference sequence). The CDR3 sequence is 15 residues long. V lost 3 bases and J lost 6, with 15 bases in between. CDR3 DNA sequence: TGTGCCAGCAGTTTGACAGGCTCTTTCGTCAATGAGCAGTTCTTC. Its protein is CASSLTGSFVNEQFF.

For this clonotype: This clone may be a read error of a much larger clone one base away. The chain employs TRBV7-8 and TRBJ2-1; D might be TRBD2 (5 bases). Germline-derived CDR1 and CDR2 are SGHVS and FQNEAQ. The CDR3 length is 14 residues. Deletions cut 2 bases from V and 9 bases from J, with 14 bases between. The CDR3 sequence: CASSLWLLEGEQFF. CDR3 sequence (DNA): TGTGCCAGCAGCTTATGGCTACTAGAGGGTGAGCAGTTCTTC.

There are many counts of this clonotype. J is TRBJ1-3 and V is TRBV3-1; 7 bases match TRBD1. CDR3 length equals 17 residues. Trimming removed 3 bases from V and 0 bases from J; junction bases left unmatched: 8. The germline V gene encodes CDR1 LGHDT and CDR2 YNNKEL (reference sequence). CDR3 nucleotides: TGTGCCAGCAGCCAGCAGACAGGGCCTTACTCTGGAAACACCATATATTTT. Translation gives CASSQQTGPYSGNTIYF.

This clonotype was picked up many times. This chain links TRBV18 with TRBJ2-7; TRBD1 matches 10 bases. The CDR3 loop spans 16 amino acids. The germline V gene has CDR1 KGHSH and CDR2 LQKENI. Trimming took 5 bases from V and 6 from J; bases not matched to a gene: 13. This chain's CDR3 is CASSTRDRGDVSEQYF. Written as DNA, the CDR3 is TGTGCCAGCTCAACCAGGGACAGGGGAGATGTATCCGAGCAGTACTTC.

About this clonotype: The CDR3 carries no conserved terminal phenylalanine or tryptophan, so it likely arises from a read error. This chain joins TRBV29-1 and TRBJ2-3; D not certain. This CDR3 region has 14 residues. Trimming stripped 8 bases from V and 0 bases from J, with 15 bases between. Germline V gene lookup returns CDR1 SQVTM and CDR2 ANQGSEA. The CDR3, as DNA: TGCAGCATTGCAGAAGGCCCTAGCACAGATACGCAGTATCTT. Its translation: CSIAEGPSTDTQYL.

This clonotype was seen many times. The chain combines TRBV27 with TRBJ2-5; D not resolved. Germline V gives CDR1 MNHEY, CDR2 SMNVEV (reference sequence). Trimming removed 2 bases from V and 4 bases from J, with 8 bases in between. This CDR3 has 13 residues. CDR3 sequence (DNA): TGTGCCAGCAGTTTAAAGCCGGGAGAGACCCAGTACTTC. Residues: CASSLKPGETQYF.